The 22 T cell receptor beta chains below were found in one sample sequenced in a study of read filtering for tumor transcriptome and immune sequencing. Molecular barcoded adaptors covering alpha/delta and beta/gamma chains were used on about 0.4 ug RNA. TCRdb fed the reads into MiXCR, producing one record per CDR3 protein. The data hold roughly 59,000 distinct CDR3 sequences, with roughly 20% observed a single time. Sequencing was done on a sample of a population of CD138-negative cells sorted from bone marrow. The receptor set was obtained from a donor aged 40 or over with multiple myeloma.

Of note for this clonotype: One junction end does not reproduce the germline sequence, and a read error may be involved. The V call is TRBV7-9, the J call TRBJ2-5; D gene ambiguous. Germline-derived CDR1 and CDR2 are SEHNR and FQNEAQ (reference sequence). The CDR3 is made up of 11 amino acids. The CDR3 sequence is CASSLVEAQYF. DNA of the CDR3: TGTGCCAGCAGCTTAGTAGAGGCCCAGTACTTC. Supplemented by reference TRBV7-9 and TRBJ2-5, the full variable domain reads DTGVSQNPRHKITKRGQNVTFRCDPISEHNRLYWYRQTLGQGPEFLTYFQNEAQLEKSRLLSDRFSAERPKGSFSTLEIQRTEQGDSAMYLCASSLVEAQYFGPGTRLLVL.

This clonotype was detected many times. The gene calls are TRBV5-1 and TRBJ2-7, with D tentatively TRBD1 (5 bases). Trimming removed 0 bases at V and 7 bases at J, with 11 bases between. The V gene's germline CDR1 is SGHRS and CDR2 YFSETQ. The CDR3 runs to 13 residues. The CDR3 DNA reads as TGCGCCAGCAGCTTGGAGGGGCTGGGTGAGCAGTACTTC. This sequence encodes CASSLEGLGEQYF.

This clonotype was counted ten times or more. The rearrangement joins TRBV29-1 to TRBJ2-7; no definite D call. Trimming removed 6 bases at V and 4 bases at J, with 19 bases between. This CDR3 is 14 amino acids long. CDR1 and CDR2 (germline): SQVTM, ANQGSEA. The CDR3 DNA is TGCAGCGTCGTCCCCGGATTTTCGCAATACGAGCAGTACTTC. Translated: CSVVPGFSQYEQYF.

This clonotype was counted many times. One end of the junction does not line up with germline, which may come from a read error. The V and J genes are TRBV20-1 and TRBJ1-1; 9 bases agree with TRBD1. The CDR3 sequence is 13 residues long. Looked up from germline, CDR1 is DFQATT and CDR2 is SNEGSKA (reference sequence). CDR3 bases: TGCAGTGCTAGAGTAACAGGGGGCGCGAAAGCCTTCTTT. Translation gives CSARVTGGAKAFF.

In this sample, this clonotype turned up many times. CDR3 nucleotide sequence: TGTGCCAGCAGCCAAGATCGAGACAGGGGGCGAGAAAAACTGTTTTTT. This gives the protein CASSQDRDRGREKLFF. The chain couples TRBV14 to TRBJ1-4; 10 bases are a match to TRBD1. V lost 0 bases, J lost 8 bases, and 6 bases stayed unmatched. Germline assignment: CDR1 SGHDN and CDR2 FVKESK. The CDR3 is made up of 16 amino acids.

The sample holds many counts of this clonotype. The chain employs TRBV7-9 and TRBJ2-5; unclear D gene. The V end lost 3 bases, the J end lost 4 bases, and 6 bases lay between the germline ends. The germline CDR1 and CDR2 sequences are SEHNR and FQNEAQ (reference sequence). This CDR3 region has 12 residues. CDR3 coding DNA: TGTGCCAGCAGCTTCGTAACAGAGACCCAGTACTTC. Its translation is CASSFVTETQYF.

This clonotype came up many times. The chain is built from TRBV6-5 and TRBJ2-3; D is undetermined. This CDR3 spans 13 amino acids. The V gene's germline CDR1 is MNHEY and CDR2 SVGAGI. Trimming left V 0 bases short and J 5 bases short, with 6 bases between. The CDR3 region is CASSYSIIDTQYF. Here the CDR3 DNA reads TGTGCCAGCAGTTACTCGATAATAGATACGCAGTATTTT.

The sample holds many counts of this clonotype. The J gene is TRBJ1-4, the V gene TRBV6-6, with D tentatively TRBD1 (5 bases). The V and J ends lost 8 bases and 5 bases respectively, with 9 bases between them. CDR3 length: 12 amino acids. CDR1 and CDR2 (germline): MNHNY, SVGAGI (reference sequence). CDR3 DNA sequence: TGTGCCAGCCGACAGCCGAATGAAAAACTGTTTTTT. This encodes CASRQPNEKLFF.

This clonotype was recorded a few times. This may arise from a read error, as a much more abundant clone is one base away. Likely a read error: the CDR3 ends without its conserved phenylalanine or tryptophan. The rearrangement joins TRBV19 to TRBJ2-1; 11 bases match TRBD2. Trimming cost V 1 base and J 7 bases; bases outside gene matches: 0. The CDR3 loop spans 14 amino acids. Germline CDR1 is LNHDA and CDR2 is SQIVND (reference sequence). The CDR3 reads CASSIGLAGNEQFL. The CDR3 region has the DNA TGTGCCAGTAGTATAGGACTAGCGGGGAATGAGCAGTTCCTC.

This clonotype was counted ten times or more. This chain uses TRBV7-9 with TRBJ2-7; TRBD2 is a possible D gene (7 bases). CDR1 and CDR2 (germline): SEHNR, FQNEAQ (reference sequence). The CDR3 totals 15 residues. V dropped 4 bases and J dropped 5 bases, with 18 bases sitting between them. Here the CDR3 reads CASSSLAGALDEQYF. In nucleotides, the CDR3 is TGTGCCAGCAGCTCCCTCGCGGGGGCCCTTGACGAGCAGTACTTC. The full variable domain, completed using reference TRBV7-9 and TRBJ2-7, is DTGVSQNPRHKITKRGQNVTFRCDPISEHNRLYWYRQTLGQGPEFLTYFQNEAQLEKSRLLSDRFSAERPKGSFSTLEIQRTEQGDSAMYLCASSSLAGALDEQYFGPGTRLTVT.

This clonotype was counted ten times or more. The rearrangement uses TRBV19 and TRBJ1-5; D gene uncertain. The CDR3 spans 17 residues. Germline V gene lookup returns CDR1 LNHDA and CDR2 SQIVND (reference sequence). V was clipped by 3 bases and J by 2 bases, with 17 bases between them. This CDR3 is CASSIRRTAGGNQPQHF. CDR3 nucleotides: TGTGCCAGTAGTATTCGCCGGACGGCCGGGGGCAATCAGCCCCAGCATTTT.

Ten or more counts support this clonotype. This sequence joins TRBV5-4 and TRBJ1-1; the D is unclear. V was shortened by 1 base and J by 2 bases, with 0 bases between the two germline ends. Germline-derived CDR1 and CDR2 are SGHNT and YYREEE (reference sequence). CDR3 length: 11 residues. The CDR3 region has the DNA TGTGCCAGCAGCTTGAACACTGAAGCTTTCTTT. Its translation is CASSLNTEAFF.

In its sample, this clonotype is medium-sized. The chain recombines TRBV29-1 with TRBJ2-1, with D unclear. The CDR3 is 12 residues long. Germline CDR1 is SQVTM and CDR2 is ANQGSEA. Here the CDR3 reads CRVKSGYNEQFF. Here the CDR3 DNA reads TGCAGGGTCAAATCCGGCTACAATGAGCAGTTCTTC.

This clonotype was recorded at least ten times. The V call is TRBV28, the J call TRBJ2-7; perhaps D is TRBD1 or TRBD2 (6 bases each). The CDR3 has 15 residues. CDR1 and CDR2 from the germline V gene are MDHEN and SYDVKM. Trimming took off 5 bases at V and 0 bases at J, with 14 bases between the two ends. CDR3 sequence: CASSPRRDISYEQYF. CDR3 nucleotides: TGTGCCAGCAGTCCCCGGAGGGACATCTCCTACGAGCAGTACTTC.

The V gene is TRBV19, the J gene TRBJ2-5, with 8 nucleotides matching TRBD1. Germline CDR1 reads LNHDA; CDR2 reads SQIVND (reference sequence). The CDR3 contains 16 residues. The V gene end was trimmed by 2 bases and the J gene end by 2 bases; junction bases not matched to a gene: 7. CDR3 region: CASSIIPGQVQETQYF. The CDR3, as DNA: TGTGCCAGTAGTATAATTCCGGGACAGGTACAAGAGACCCAGTACTTC.

This chain connects TRBV28 to TRBJ2-1, with 10 bases that match TRBD2. J was trimmed by 9 bases and V by 7 bases; bases with no gene match: 9. The germline V gene has CDR1 MDHEN and CDR2 SYDVKM. The CDR3 has 14 amino acids. The CDR3: CASKGAGGSSEQFF. CDR3 DNA: TGTGCCAGCAAGGGAGCGGGAGGGAGCAGTGAGCAGTTCTTC.

As concerns this clonotype: Since a much larger clone is just one base distant, this may be a read error. CDR3 coding DNA: TGTGCCAGCAGCCTAGAGGGTTCTGAAGCTCTCTTT. Translated: CASSLEGSEALF. The chain has TRBV16 and TRBJ1-1; no definite D call. The CDR3 has 12 residues. The germline gives CDR1 KGHSY, CDR2 FQNENV. Full variable domain (rest looked up from reference TRBV16 and TRBJ1-1): GEEVAQTPKHLVRGEGQKAKLYCAPIKGHSYVFWYQQVLKNEFKFLISFQNENVFDETGMPKERFSAKCLPNSPCSLEIQATKLEDSAVYFCASSLEGSEALFGQGTRLTVV.

This clonotype was seen many times. The V and J genes are TRBV6-2 or TRBV6-3 and TRBJ2-7; D possibly matches TRBD1 or TRBD2 (5 bases each). V lost 7 bases and J lost 6, with 13 bases in between. The CDR3 loop spans 12 amino acids. CDR1 is MNHEY and CDR2 is SVGEGT in the germline V gene. The CDR3 reads CASTIPGTEQYF. As DNA, the CDR3 is TGTGCCAGCACCATCCCTGGGACCGAGCAGTACTTC.

The rearrangement joins TRBV20-1 to TRBJ2-5, with 9 positions matching TRBD2. This CDR3 is built from 13 residues. After removal of 5 bases from V and 5 bases from J, the junction contained 6 bases not matched to a gene. CDR1 DFQATT and CDR2 SNEGSKA come from the germline V gene (reference sequence). This chain's CDR3 is CSAQGTSRETQYF. Written as DNA, the CDR3 is TGCAGTGCTCAAGGGACTAGCCGTGAGACCCAGTACTTC.

This clonotype was detected ten times or more. The genes are TRBV7-3 and TRBJ1-1; D ambiguous. Germline values: CDR1 SGHTA, CDR2 FQGTGA. CDR3 length: 13 residues. Trimming took 1 base from V and 2 from J, leaving 5 bases between them. CDR3 loop: CASSLNVNTEAFF. Written as DNA, the CDR3 is TGTGCCAGCAGCTTAAATGTCAACACTGAAGCTTTCTTT.

About this clonotype: This could be a read error, since a much larger clone is one nucleotide away. The chain recombines TRBV7-8 with TRBJ1-2, with 9 bases aligning to TRBD1. The V gene end was trimmed by 8 bases and the J gene end by 3 bases; junction bases not matched to a gene: 7. This CDR3 has 14 amino acids. Per germline, CDR1 SGHVS and CDR2 FQNEAQ. The CDR3 coding sequence is TGTGCCAGCGGCCCCGACAGGGGGGACTATGGCTACACCTTC. As protein: CASGPDRGDYGYTF. Full variable domain (rest looked up from reference TRBV7-8 and TRBJ1-2): GAGVSQSPRYKVAKRGQDVALRCDPISGHVSLFWYQQALGQGPEFLTYFQNEAQLDKSGLPSDRFFAERPEGSVSTLKIQRTQQEDSAVYLCASGPDRGDYGYTFGSGTRLTVV.

Ten or more counts support this clonotype. The chain is built from TRBV29-1 and TRBJ2-3; TRBD2 matches at 8 bases. The J segment lost 2 bases and the V segment lost 7 bases, leaving 5 bases of the junction unmatched. The germline gives CDR1 SQVTM, CDR2 ANQGSEA. This CDR3 contains 13 residues. CDR3 coding DNA: TGCAGCGGTAGCGGGATCGCCACAGATACGCAGTATTTT. It yields the protein CSGSGIATDTQYF.